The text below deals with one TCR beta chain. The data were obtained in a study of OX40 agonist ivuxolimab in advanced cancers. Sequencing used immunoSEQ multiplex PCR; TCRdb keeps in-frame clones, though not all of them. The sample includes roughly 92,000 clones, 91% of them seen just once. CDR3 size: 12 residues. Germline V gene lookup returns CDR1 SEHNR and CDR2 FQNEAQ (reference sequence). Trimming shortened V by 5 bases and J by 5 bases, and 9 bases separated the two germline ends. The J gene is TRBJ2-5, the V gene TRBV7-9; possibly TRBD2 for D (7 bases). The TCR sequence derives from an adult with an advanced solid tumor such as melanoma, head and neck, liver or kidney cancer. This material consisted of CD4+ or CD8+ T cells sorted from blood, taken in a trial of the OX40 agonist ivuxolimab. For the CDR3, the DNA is TGTGCCAGCAGCGGGGGGGGCGAGACCCAGTACTTC. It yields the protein CASSGGGETQYF.